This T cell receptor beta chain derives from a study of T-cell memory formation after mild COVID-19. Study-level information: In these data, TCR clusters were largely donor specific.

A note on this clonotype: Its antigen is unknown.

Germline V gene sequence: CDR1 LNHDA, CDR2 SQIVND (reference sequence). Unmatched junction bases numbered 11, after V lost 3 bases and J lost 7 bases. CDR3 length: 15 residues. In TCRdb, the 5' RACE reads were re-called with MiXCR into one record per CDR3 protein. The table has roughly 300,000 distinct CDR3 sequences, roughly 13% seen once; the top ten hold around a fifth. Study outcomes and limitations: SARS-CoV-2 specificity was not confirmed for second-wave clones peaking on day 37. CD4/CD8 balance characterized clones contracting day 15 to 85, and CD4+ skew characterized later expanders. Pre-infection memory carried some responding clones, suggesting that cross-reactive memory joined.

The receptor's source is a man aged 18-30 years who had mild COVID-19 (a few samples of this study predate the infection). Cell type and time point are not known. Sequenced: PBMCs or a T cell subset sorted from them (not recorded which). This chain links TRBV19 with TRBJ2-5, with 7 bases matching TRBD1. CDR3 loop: CASSMTRDSLGTQYF. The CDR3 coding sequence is TGTGCCAGTAGTATGACCCGGGACAGCTTGGGGACCCAGTACTTC.